A single sample gave rise to the 11 T cell receptor beta chains below, sequenced in a study of beta chain features in type 1 diabetes (dated by TCRdb to 2017 to 2018). The receptor library was made with the immunoSEQ multiplex PCR assay. The entire isolated RNA was reverse transcribed using the High Capacity cDNA Reverse Transcription Kit, and thus expressed TCRB transcripts were sequenced. TCRdb carries this immuneACCESS record with in-frame sequences only. Its versions omit some clonotypes, under half of them owing to an unresolved V gene in the studies checked, with the rest unexplained. In all, the sample holds about 150,000 clones, and around 8% of those were seen once. The ten largest clones capture approximately 0.69% of the sample. The sample consisted of central memory CD4+ T cells from blood. The origin of the receptors is a man aged 18 to 30 in good health.

This clone was seen only a few times. This chain links TRBV6-5 with TRBJ1-5, with 7 nucleotides matching TRBD1. CDR3 length equals 15 residues. Germline CDR1 reads MNHEY; CDR2 reads SVGAGI. After removal of 5 bases from V and 2 bases from J, the junction contained 6 bases not matched to a gene. CDR3 loop: CASSRGTAGNQPQHF. The CDR3 coding sequence is TGTGCCAGCAGTCGGGGGACAGCAGGCAATCAGCCCCAGCATTTT.

The chain has TRBV7-8 and TRBJ1-4; D is possibly TRBD1 (5 bases). This CDR3 is built from 15 residues. Germline V lookup: CDR1 SGHVS, CDR2 FQNEAQ. The V end was cut by 1 base, the J end by 6 bases, with 12 bases between. Here the CDR3 DNA reads TGTGCCAGCAGCTTAGAGGGGTTAACAGATGAAAAACTGTTTTTT. Its translation: CASSLEGLTDEKLFF.

V and J are TRBV4-3 and TRBJ2-3; the D is unclear. This CDR3 comprises 13 residues. Trimming stripped 5 bases from V and 12 bases from J, with 18 bases between. Looked up from germline, CDR1 is LGHNA and CDR2 is YSLEER. CDR3 residues: CASSSETSSGQYF. The CDR3 DNA reads as TGCGCCAGCAGCTCCGAGACATCATCCGGCCAGTATTTT.

This clone was counted a few times. V and J are TRBV2 and TRBJ2-1, with D unresolved. CDR3 length: 11 residues. Between the trimmed V and J ends, which lost 7 bases and 5 bases, there was a span of 6 bases. Germline assignment: CDR1 SNHLY and CDR2 FYNNEI. CDR3 amino acids: CASIYHNEQFF. Written as DNA, the CDR3 is TGTGCCAGCATCTACCACAATGAGCAGTTCTTC.

This clone occurred many times. The chain employs TRBV18 and TRBJ1-4; 8 bases are shared with TRBD1. The J segment lost 8 bases and the V segment lost 5 bases, leaving 4 bases of the junction unmatched. This CDR3 has 13 residues. Germline-derived CDR1 and CDR2 are KGHSH and LQKENI. The CDR3 loop is CASSTDRAEKLFF. In DNA, the CDR3 is TGTGCCAGCTCAACGGACAGGGCAGAAAAACTGTTTTTT.

This clone has more than one count but fewer than ten. The chain joins TRBV9 to TRBJ1-1; D call uncertain. CDR1 and CDR2 (germline): SGDLS, YYNGEE. The CDR3 has 12 residues. V gave up 4 bases and J gave up 5 bases, with 9 bases separating them. Here the CDR3 reads CASSPGMTEAFF. CDR3 DNA: TGTGCCAGCAGCCCCGGGATGACTGAAGCTTTCTTT.

This clone was detected a few times. The chain links TRBV5-1 to TRBJ2-7; D perhaps matches TRBD2 (5 bases). V lost 4 bases and J 5 bases, leaving 16 bases between the germline ends. Germline lookup yields CDR1 SGHRS and CDR2 YFSETQ. This CDR3 is 14 amino acids long. The CDR3, as DNA: TGCGCCAGCAGCCCCGGACTCGCCACGGACGAGCAGTACTTC. Protein: CASSPGLATDEQYF.

This clone was counted only a few times. This sequence joins TRBV5-4 and TRBJ2-7, with 8 bases that match TRBD1. The germline gives CDR1 SGHNT, CDR2 YYREEE (reference sequence). This CDR3 comprises 14 residues. The V gene end was trimmed by 5 bases and the J gene end by 2 bases; junction bases not matched to a gene: 6. This CDR3 is CASRSGQETYEQYF. CDR3 in DNA: TGTGCCAGCAGATCGGGACAGGAAACCTACGAGCAGTACTTC.

This clone was observed at least ten times. V usage is TRBV29-1 and J usage is TRBJ2-5; tentatively, D is TRBD1 (6 bases). Germline CDR1 SQVTM, CDR2 ANQGSEA. This CDR3 has 13 amino acids. V lost 5 bases and J lost 2, with 12 bases in between. The CDR3 DNA reads TGCAGCGTTAGCGGACAGATTCAAGAGACCCAGTACTTC. Translating it yields CSVSGQIQETQYF.

This clone occurred many times. This sequence joins TRBV7-9 and TRBJ2-7; 10 nucleotides align to TRBD2. CDR3 length: 13 amino acids. Germline V gene lookup returns CDR1 SEHNR and CDR2 FQNEAQ (reference sequence). Germline trimming cut 3 bases from V and 4 bases from J; bases unmatched to any gene: 0. This CDR3 is CASSFSGRYEQYF. The CDR3 bases are TGTGCCAGCAGCTTTAGCGGGAGGTACGAGCAGTACTTC.

A word on this clone: An end of the junction does not agree with germline; a read error may underlie this. This same CDR3 is encoded by further DNA sequences in the sample. The chain recombines TRBV30 with TRBJ1-2; 7 nucleotides match TRBD1. The CDR3 length is 12 residues. Germline assignment: CDR1 GTSNPN and CDR2 SVGIG (reference sequence). CDR3 DNA sequence: TGTGCCTTGGACAGGAGAATTGGTGGCTACACTTTC. It is translated as CALDRRIGGYTF.